The 25 T cell receptor beta chains listed next were all sequenced from one sample in a study of identical twins. TCRdb independently ran MiXCR on the 5' RACE reads; one entry per CDR3 protein. The data contain about 200,000 distinct CDR3 sequences, roughly a tenth of them seen just once; the ten biggest clones take up around 5%. Sequenced sample: memory (CD45RO+) T cells sorted from blood. The receptor set was obtained from a woman between 18 and 29 years old in good health.

The rearrangement uses TRBV4-1 and TRBJ2-3; 11 positions match TRBD2. CDR3 length equals 16 residues. CDR1 is MGHRA and CDR2 is YSYEKL in the germline V gene. V shed 1 base and J 4 bases; nucleotides not matched to a gene: 4. As DNA, the CDR3 is TGCGCCAGCAGCCAAGGGGCTAGCGGGAGGTCAGATACGCAGTATTTT. This translates into CASSQGASGRSDTQYF.

Ten or more counts support this clonotype. This chain joins TRBV10-3 and TRBJ1-1; the D is unclear. The CDR3 sequence is 14 residues long. Looked up from germline, CDR1 is ENHRY and CDR2 is SYGVKD. Trimming left V 4 bases short and J 1 base short, with 10 bases between. This CDR3 reads CAISGGDTNTEAFF. The DNA for the CDR3 is TGTGCCATCAGTGGGGGAGACACGAACACTGAAGCTTTCTTT.

V is TRBV24-1 and J is TRBJ2-7; 8 bases are shared with TRBD1. CDR3 length: 15 residues. Trimming took 3 bases from V and 9 from J; bases not matched to a gene: 12. CDR1 is KGHDR and CDR2 is SFDVKD in the germline V gene. The CDR3 here is CATSDVDRVPWGQYF. CDR3 nucleotides: TGTGCCACCAGTGATGTGGACAGGGTCCCATGGGGGCAGTACTTC.

This chain links TRBV7-9 with TRBJ2-3, with D possibly TRBD2 on 7 matching bases. This CDR3 contains 13 residues. Trimming took 8 bases from V and 5 from J, leaving 14 bases between them. Germline loops: CDR1 SEHNR, CDR2 FQNEAQ (reference sequence). In DNA, the CDR3 is TGTGCCAGCGGAACGGGGGGCTTAGATACGCAGTATTTT. As protein: CASGTGGLDTQYF.

V gene TRBV28 combines with J gene TRBJ2-2; 10 bases map to TRBD2. The V gene's germline CDR1 is MDHEN and CDR2 SYDVKM. The CDR3 has 16 amino acids. In DNA form, the CDR3 reads TGTGCTACTAGTTTGGTGACCGGACTAGCGGACGGGGAGCTGTTTTTT. Translating gives CATSLVTGLADGELFF.

This sequence joins TRBV9 and TRBJ2-7; TRBD1 aligns across 7 bases. The CDR3 is made up of 14 amino acids. J lost 7 bases, V lost 4 bases, and 11 bases had no gene match. Germline values: CDR1 SGDLS, CDR2 YYNGEE. The CDR3 sequence is CASSSGTETKEQYF. CDR3 in DNA: TGTGCCAGCAGCTCCGGGACAGAGACGAAGGAGCAGTACTTC.

The chain recombines TRBV20-1 with TRBJ2-7; D tentatively reads TRBD1 or TRBD2 (6 bases each). Trimming removed 5 bases at V and 4 bases at J, with 12 bases between. The CDR3 sequence is 12 residues long. Per the germline V gene, CDR1 is DFQATT and CDR2 is SNEGSKA (reference sequence). In DNA form, the CDR3 reads TGCAGTGCTCCCCGGGGGCGGTACGAGCAGTACTTC. Protein sequence: CSAPRGRYEQYF.

The chain couples TRBV19 to TRBJ2-7; 9 bases fit TRBD1. J gave up 3 bases and V 6 bases, and 9 bases lay outside the gene matches. Per the germline V gene, CDR1 is LNHDA and CDR2 is SQIVND (reference sequence). The CDR3 spans 15 residues. The CDR3 loop is CASSRGQGPLYEQYF. The DNA of the CDR3 is TGTGCCAGTAGCCGGGGACAGGGCCCCCTCTACGAGCAGTACTTC.

This clonotype was counted only a few times. J is TRBJ2-6 and V is TRBV5-4; D remains ambiguous. Germline V gene sequence: CDR1 SGHNT, CDR2 YYREEE (reference sequence). The V gene lost 2 bases and the J gene lost 0 bases, with 9 bases spanning the gap. The CDR3 spans 16 residues. The CDR3 DNA sequence: TGTGCCAGCAGCTTTGCCCAGCTCTCTGGGGCCAACGTCCTGACTTTC. Its translation: CASSFAQLSGANVLTF.

This clonotype has more than one count but fewer than ten. The chain has TRBV6-1 and TRBJ1-1, with a possible D match to TRBD1 (6 bases). CDR1 MNHNS and CDR2 SASEGT come from the germline V gene. V gave up 8 bases and J gave up 13 bases, with 23 bases separating them. The CDR3 is 13 amino acids. The CDR3 DNA reads TGTGCCAGCGCCCGGGAAACAGGCGCAGGGGTTTTCTTT. It specifies CASARETGAGVFF.

The table lists this clonotype with a few counts. This chain links TRBV4-2 with TRBJ2-1; TRBD2 matches 7 bases. Per germline, CDR1 LGHNA and CDR2 YNFKEQ. V lost 0 bases, J lost 4 bases, and 9 bases stayed unmatched. The CDR3 is 17 residues long. DNA for the CDR3: TGTGCCAGCAGCCAAGAAGGGCGGGAGCGAACTTACAATGAGCAGTTCTTC. This codes for CASSQEGRERTYNEQFF.

There are many counts of this clonotype. The chain joins TRBV5-1 to TRBJ1-6; 8 bases match TRBD1. Germline assignment: CDR1 SGHRS and CDR2 YFSETQ. This CDR3 has 16 residues. J was trimmed by 7 bases and V by 3 bases; bases with no gene match: 9. The CDR3 here is CASSSIPTGVNSPLHF. CDR3 nucleotide sequence: TGCGCCAGCAGCTCCATCCCGACAGGGGTGAATTCACCCCTCCACTTT. The variable domain in full, completed from reference TRBV5-1 and TRBJ1-6, reads KAGVTQTPRYLIKTRGQQVTLSCSPISGHRSVSWYQQTPGQGLQFLFEYFSETQRNKGNFPGRFSGRQFSNSRSEMNVSTLELGDSALYLCASSSIPTGVNSPLHFGNGTRLTVT.

A few counts support this clonotype. The V and J genes are TRBV20-1 and TRBJ2-7, with a tentative D call TRBD1 (6 bases). From germline, CDR1 is DFQATT and CDR2 SNEGSKA (reference sequence). V was shortened by 3 bases and J by 7 bases, with 19 bases between the two germline ends. CDR3 size: 14 residues. The CDR3 protein is CSARSLAGASEQYF. Written as DNA, the CDR3 is TGCAGTGCTAGGTCCCTGGCAGGGGCATCGGAGCAGTACTTC.

This clonotype was seen at least ten times. V is TRBV3-1 and J is TRBJ2-3; 7 nucleotides align to TRBD2. The CDR3 loop spans 16 amino acids. With V trimmed by 3 bases and J by 2 bases, 8 bases remained unmatched. Germline CDR1 reads LGHDT; CDR2 reads YNNKEL (reference sequence). Here the CDR3 DNA reads TGTGCCAGCAGCCAGTACGGCGGGGGAAACACAGATACGCAGTATTTT. This gives the protein CASSQYGGGNTDTQYF.

This clonotype was found a few times. CDR3: CASTRQGSNEKLFF. In DNA, the CDR3 is TGTGCCAGTACCAGACAGGGGTCTAATGAAAAACTGTTTTTT. The V and J genes are TRBV19 and TRBJ1-4, with 8 bases identical to TRBD1. This CDR3 comprises 14 residues. Germline lookup yields CDR1 LNHDA and CDR2 SQIVND (reference sequence). The J segment lost 3 bases and the V segment lost 7 bases, leaving 4 bases of the junction unmatched.

This clonotype has more than one count but fewer than ten. The rearrangement links TRBV7-9 to TRBJ2-7, with D unclear. The CDR3 is 12 amino acids. Germline CDR1 SEHNR, CDR2 FQNEAQ (reference sequence). The V end was cut by 5 bases, the J end by 5 bases, with 10 bases between. The CDR3 is CASSGTRHEQYF. The CDR3 DNA is TGTGCCAGCAGCGGTACGAGGCACGAGCAGTACTTC.

The chain uses TRBV12-3 or TRBV12-4 and TRBJ2-7; 12 bases fit TRBD1. The length of the CDR3 is 17 residues. Losses at the gene ends were 5 bases for V and 4 bases for J; bases not matched to a gene: 12. This CDR3 reads CASSPGPGQGARYEQYF. The DNA of the CDR3 is TGTGCCAGCAGTCCTGGACCGGGACAGGGGGCTCGGTACGAGCAGTACTTC.

This clonotype was observed a few times. The chain uses TRBV20-1 and TRBJ2-5; D is possibly TRBD2 (6 bases). Germline-derived CDR1 and CDR2 are DFQATT and SNEGSKA (reference sequence). This CDR3 has 12 residues. CDR3 bases: TGCAGCGGGACTTACCGAGTAGAGACCCAGTACTTC. Translated, it gives CSGTYRVETQYF.

The table lists this clonotype with many counts. The chain employs TRBV4-3 and TRBJ2-1; tentative D call: TRBD2 (5 bases). The CDR3 runs to 16 residues. Deletions cut 1 base from V and 7 bases from J, with 17 bases between. CDR1 LGHNA and CDR2 YSLEER come from the germline V gene. The CDR3 protein is CASSQVSGSNVNEQFF. CDR3 in DNA: TGCGCCAGCAGCCAAGTTTCGGGGAGTAATGTAAATGAGCAGTTCTTC.

The chain recombines TRBV20-1 with TRBJ2-1; 10 bases map to TRBD1. Germline CDR1 is DFQATT and CDR2 is SNEGSKA (reference sequence). With 5 bases clipped from V and 8 bases from J, the junction kept 9 bases outside the gene matches. This CDR3 is 14 amino acids long. CDR3 loop: CSAGRGQGTDEQFF. CDR3 DNA: TGCAGTGCTGGACGGGGACAGGGGACGGATGAGCAGTTCTTC.

In its sample, this clonotype was seen many times. This chain links TRBV7-8 with TRBJ2-6, with 7 bases that match TRBD1. V shed 2 bases, J shed 1 base, and the junction held 5 bases outside the gene matches. The CDR3 runs to 17 residues. CDR1 and CDR2 (germline): SGHVS, FQNEAQ. In DNA form, the CDR3 reads TGTGCCAGCAGCTTAACAGGGGCCTTTTCTGGGGCCAACGTCCTGACTTTC. It codes for CASSLTGAFSGANVLTF. The full variable domain, rest sourced from reference TRBV7-8 and TRBJ2-6, is GAGVSQSPRYKVAKRGQDVALRCDPISGHVSLFWYQQALGQGPEFLTYFQNEAQLDKSGLPSDRFFAERPEGSVSTLKIQRTQQEDSAVYLCASSLTGAFSGANVLTFGAGSRLTVL.

This rearrangement joins TRBV20-1 to TRBJ2-5, with 7 bases fitting TRBD2. CDR1 and CDR2 (germline): DFQATT, SNEGSKA (reference sequence). The CDR3 length is 15 residues. Losses at the gene ends were 0 bases for V and 3 bases for J; bases not matched to a gene: 7. The CDR3 bases are TGCAGTGCTAGAGAGGGGGGAGGGGCCGAAGAGACCCAGTACTTC. This gives the protein CSAREGGGAEETQYF.

In this sample, this clonotype is medium-sized. The V call is TRBV10-3, the J call TRBJ2-1, with D possibly being TRBD2 (6 bases). Trimming took 0 bases from V and 6 from J, leaving 12 bases between them. The CDR3 has 15 residues. Germline V gives CDR1 ENHRY, CDR2 SYGVKD. CDR3 in amino acids: CAISESASALNEQFF. The CDR3 DNA reads TGTGCCATCAGTGAGTCGGCTAGCGCCCTCAATGAGCAGTTCTTC.

There are many counts of this clonotype. The chain links TRBV4-3 to TRBJ2-3; TRBD1 might be the D (6 bases). This CDR3 is built from 14 residues. CDR1 and CDR2 from the germline V gene are LGHNA and YSLEER. Trimming removed 3 bases at V and 0 bases at J, with 7 bases between. CDR3 loop: CASSQGHSTDTQYF. The CDR3 bases are TGCGCCAGCAGCCAGGGACATAGCACAGATACGCAGTATTTT.

The chain recombines TRBV6-5 with TRBJ1-5; the D is unclear. This CDR3 region has 15 residues. V was trimmed by 4 bases and J by 16 bases, leaving 26 bases between them. Germline V lookup: CDR1 MNHEY, CDR2 SVGAGI. CDR3 in amino acids: CASSSVMGPAQKPHF. In DNA form, the CDR3 reads TGTGCCAGCAGTTCGGTTATGGGCCCGGCACAAAAACCCCATTTT.